What follows are 22 T cell receptor beta chains derived from one specimen sequenced in a study of blood T cell repertoires in COVID-19. Repertoires were generated with immunoSEQ multiplex PCR, while TCRdb's copy carries only in-frame clones and drops some. The sample contains fewer than 200,000 clones, roughly 80% of which appear only once. Sequenced sample: PBMCs or T cells enriched from blood (not recorded which). These TCRs come from a woman aged 55-75 years with acute COVID-19.

The rearrangement uses TRBV5-8 and TRBJ2-5; 7 nucleotides line up with TRBD1. V gave up 0 bases and J gave up 6 bases; unmatched junction bases: 8. The CDR3 runs 15 residues. CDR1 SGHTS and CDR2 YDEGEE come from the germline V gene. The CDR3 sequence: CASSLGDRDGKTQYF. CDR3 DNA sequence: TGTGCCAGCAGCTTGGGAGACAGGGACGGAAAGACCCAGTACTTC.

The chain couples TRBV11-2 to TRBJ2-5; 7 bases align to TRBD1. The V gene's germline CDR1 is SGHAT and CDR2 FQNNGV. This CDR3 contains 13 residues. The V and J ends lost 5 bases and 4 bases, in that order; junction bases with no gene match: 4. Written as DNA, the CDR3 is TGTGCCAGCAGCCAGGGACAGAGAGAGACCCAGTACTTC. This translates into CASSQGQRETQYF.

J is TRBJ2-2 and V is TRBV9; 8 bases align to TRBD1. Looked up from germline, CDR1 is SGDLS and CDR2 is YYNGEE. J gave up 5 bases and V 0 bases, and 6 bases lay outside the gene matches. This CDR3 contains 16 residues. In nucleotides, the CDR3 is TGTGCCAGCAGCGTAGTTGGGACAGGCGTTACCGGGGAGCTGTTTTTT. This gives the protein CASSVVGTGVTGELFF. Full variable domain (outside the CDR3, taken from reference TRBV9 and TRBJ2-2): DSGVTQTPKHLITATGQRVTLRCSPRSGDLSVYWYQQSLDQGLQFLIQYYNGEERAKGNILERFSAQQFPDLHSELNLSSLELGDSALYFCASSVVGTGVTGELFFGEGSRLTVL.

This chain links TRBV9 with TRBJ1-6; 9 nucleotides align to TRBD1. This CDR3 contains 15 residues. V was clipped by 4 bases and J by 7 bases; unmatched bases: 6. Looked up from germline, CDR1 is SGDLS and CDR2 is YYNGEE. The CDR3 DNA is TGTGCCAGCAGCTCATTGGGACAGGGAAATTCACCCCTCCACTTT. It encodes CASSSLGQGNSPLHF.

This clone was picked up a small number of times. This sample includes further DNA sequences coding for the same CDR3. The chain links TRBV15 to TRBJ2-1; 10 bases align to TRBD2. After removal of 0 bases from V and 4 bases from J, the junction contained 0 bases not matched to a gene. Germline CDR1 and CDR2: LNHNV and YYDKDF (reference sequence). CDR3 size: 15 residues. CDR3 residues: CATSREAGGYNEQFF. CDR3 DNA: TGTGCCACCAGCAGAGAAGCGGGGGGGTACAATGAGCAGTTCTTC.

This clone showed up just once. V gene TRBV5-1 combines with J gene TRBJ1-2; 10 bases agree with TRBD1. The J segment lost 5 bases and the V segment lost 7 bases, leaving 8 bases of the junction unmatched. The CDR3 totals 14 residues. Germline V gene data show CDR1 as SGHRS and CDR2 as YFSETQ. This CDR3 reads CASGRGQGRYGYTF. DNA for the CDR3: TGCGCCAGCGGACGGGGACAGGGGAGGTATGGCTACACCTTC.

The V gene is TRBV2, the J gene TRBJ2-7; 9 bases align to TRBD1. Trimming cost V 3 bases and J 2 bases; bases outside gene matches: 5. This CDR3 region has 15 residues. CDR1 SNHLY and CDR2 FYNNEI come from the germline V gene. The CDR3 nucleotides are TGTGCCAGCAGTGACTCCGGGACAGGGCCCTACGAGCAGTACGTC. Its protein product is CASSDSGTGPYEQYV.

This clone has a handful of counts. DNA of the CDR3: TGTGCCTGTAACAGGGGGCGCTTGAGACTTGAGCAGTTCTTC. Translation: CACNRGRLRLEQFF. The J gene is TRBJ2-1, the V gene TRBV30; 9 nucleotides line up with TRBD1. Germline V gene data show CDR1 as GTSNPN and CDR2 as SVGIG (reference sequence). V gave up 6 bases and J gave up 9 bases; unmatched junction bases: 12. The length of the CDR3 is 14 residues. Full variable domain (missing parts from reference TRBV30 and TRBJ2-1): SQTIHQWPATLVQPVGSPLSLECTVEGTSNPNLYWYRQAAGRGLQLLFYSVGIGQISSEVPQNLSASRPQDRQFILSSKKLLLSDSGFYLCACNRGRLRLEQFFGPGTRLTVL.

The chain combines TRBV7-9 with TRBJ1-1; 8 bases match TRBD1. In germline, CDR1 is SEHNR, CDR2 FQNEAQ (reference sequence). CDR3 size: 17 residues. The V and J ends lost 5 bases and 2 bases, in that order; junction bases with no gene match: 13. CDR3 in amino acids: CASSGQGGDSSNTEAFF. The CDR3 region has the DNA TGTGCCAGCAGCGGACAGGGAGGGGACAGCTCTAACACTGAAGCTTTCTTT.

The chain employs TRBV15 and TRBJ1-1; tentative D call: TRBD1 (5 bases). Trimming stripped 1 base from V and 0 bases from J, with 9 bases between. This CDR3 spans 15 amino acids. CDR1 and CDR2 (germline): LNHNV, YYDKDF (reference sequence). Written as DNA, the CDR3 is TGTGCCACCAGCAGAGCAGGACACCTGAACACTGAAGCTTTCTTT. Translated: CATSRAGHLNTEAFF.

This clone appeared once. The genes are TRBV4-3 and TRBJ2-7; TRBD1 aligns across 8 bases. There are 15 residues in the CDR3. Per germline, CDR1 LGHNA and CDR2 YSLEER. V lost 4 bases and J lost 7; bases outside the gene matches: 12. CDR3 nucleotide sequence: TGCGCCAGCAGCCTCCCCCAGGGGGCGGCAGGAGAGCAGTACGTC. Protein product: CASSLPQGAAGEQYV.

The CDR3 protein is CAGQGQGNSPLHF. The CDR3 region has the DNA TGTGCCGGTCAGGGGCAGGGTAATTCACCCCTCCACTTT. The V call is TRBV11-2, the J call TRBJ1-6, with D possibly matching TRBD1 (6 bases). CDR3 length equals 13 residues. Trimming removed 11 bases at V and 6 bases at J, with 14 bases between. Germline V lookup: CDR1 SGHAT, CDR2 FQNNGV.

This CDR3 is CASSLSWIAGNSYEQYF. The CDR3 DNA is TGTGCCAGCAGCTTATCATGGATAGCGGGGAACTCCTACGAGCAGTACTTC. J is TRBJ2-7 and V is TRBV7-2; 8 bases are shared with TRBD2. The length of the CDR3 is 17 residues. Losses at the gene ends were 2 bases for V and 0 bases for J; bases not matched to a gene: 9. Germline V gene lookup returns CDR1 SGHTA and CDR2 FQGNSA. The full variable domain, in which reference TRBV7-2 and TRBJ2-7 provide the parts outside the CDR3, is GAGVSQSPSNKVTEKGKDVELRCDPISGHTALYWYRQSLGQGLEFLIYFQGNSAPDKSGLPSDRFSAERTGGSVSTLTIQRTQQEDSAVYLCASSLSWIAGNSYEQYFGPGTRLTVT.

The V gene is TRBV7-2, the J gene TRBJ1-2, with D perhaps TRBD1 (5 bases). Trimming left V 1 base short and J 2 bases short, with 11 bases between. The CDR3 runs 15 residues. Germline loops: CDR1 SGHTA, CDR2 FQGNSA. The CDR3 is CASSLVRGTNYGYTF. The CDR3 DNA is TGTGCCAGCAGCTTAGTCCGGGGGACCAACTATGGCTACACCTTC.

This clone was observed many times. The J gene is TRBJ2-1, the V gene TRBV9; D unclear. This CDR3 comprises 12 residues. The germline V and J ends were trimmed by 2 bases and 3 bases, with 3 bases remaining between them. Looked up from germline, CDR1 is SGDLS and CDR2 is YYNGEE. The CDR3 bases are TGTGCCAGCAGCGTTAACTACAATGAGCAGTTCTTC. Residues: CASSVNYNEQFF.

The chain recombines TRBV11-2 with TRBJ1-2; D is possibly TRBD1 (5 bases). V lost 5 bases and J lost 4, with 20 bases in between. The CDR3 consists of 16 residues. CDR1 is SGHAT and CDR2 is FQNNGV in the germline V gene. In nucleotides, the CDR3 is TGTGCCAGCAGCGCAGCAGCGGGGCTTGCCCGCTATGGCTACACCTTC. This translates into CASSAAAGLARYGYTF.

The chain joins TRBV23-1 to TRBJ2-7; maybe TRBD1 (6 bases). TRBV23-1 is designated an ORF whose function remains uncertain. The CDR3 is 12 amino acids. V was shortened by 7 bases and J by 3 bases, with 10 bases between the two germline ends. CDR3 nucleotides: TGCGCCAGCACAGGGGTTCGCTACGAGCAGTACTTC. This codes for CASTGVRYEQYF.

The chain recombines TRBV4-1 with TRBJ2-1; 10 nucleotides line up with TRBD2. V was pared by 6 bases and J by 5 bases, with 4 bases of the junction left unmatched. In germline, CDR1 is MGHRA, CDR2 YSYEKL. This CDR3 spans 14 amino acids. The CDR3 coding sequence is TGCGCCAGCAGGTTAGCGGGGGGTGACAATGAGCAGTTCTTC. Translated: CASRLAGGDNEQFF.

This chain uses TRBV7-9 with TRBJ2-7; 7 positions match TRBD2. The junction had 5 bases not matched to a gene; V was cut back by 5 bases and J by 10 bases. The CDR3 runs 11 residues. The germline V gene has CDR1 SEHNR and CDR2 FQNEAQ (reference sequence). CDR3 bases: TGTGCCAGCAGCAACGAGCGGGGTCAGTACTTC. It encodes CASSNERGQYF.

This clone was counted a few times. The chain is built from TRBV7-9 and TRBJ2-7; D remains ambiguous. The CDR3 extends over 12 amino acids. V lost 4 bases and J lost 7, with 11 bases in between. Germline V gene data show CDR1 as SEHNR and CDR2 as FQNEAQ (reference sequence). CDR3 sequence (DNA): TGTGCCAGCAGCTCAGAATCCGGGGAGCAGTACGTC. It yields the protein CASSSESGEQYV.

The chain has TRBV20-1 and TRBJ1-1; D not resolved. This CDR3 is built from 11 residues. V was shortened by 5 bases and J by 11 bases, with 15 bases between the two germline ends. Germline V gene lookup returns CDR1 DFQATT and CDR2 SNEGSKA (reference sequence). The CDR3 coding sequence is TGCAGTGCTGGCGAGTTGGCTAGGGCTTTCTTT. This codes for CSAGELARAFF.

V is TRBV19 and J is TRBJ1-2; the match to TRBD1 covers 12 bases. Germline CDR1 LNHDA, CDR2 SQIVND (reference sequence). The CDR3 totals 15 residues. The J segment lost 8 bases and the V segment lost 2 bases, leaving 6 bases of the junction unmatched. DNA for the CDR3: TGTGCCAGTAGTATAATCCGGGACAGGGGGCTCGGCTACACCTTC. Its protein product is CASSIIRDRGLGYTF.